This T cell receptor (beta chain) was retrieved from a study of blood T cell repertoires in COVID-19. Study summary: The samples span acute and convalescent COVID-19 from the United States, Italy and Spain. T cells, B-cell-depleted T cells, or PBMCs provided the cDNA or gDNA that served as material.

Original processing notes: Estimated nucleated cell counts came from reference gene primer amplification. The method was immunoSEQ multiplex PCR; TCRdb's version includes in-frame clones alone and lacks a portion of them. D and trimming were read from the DNA, whereas the V and J calls and clone size are those reported in that table. The repertoire holds roughly 150,000 clones, around four fifths seen once, with around 2.1% in the top ten. The sequence was collected from a woman at least 80 years old with acute or convalescent COVID-19. The sample was peripheral blood.

CDR3 DNA: TGTGCCAGCGCAGGATTGGACAGGCAGGAAAAACTGTTTTTT. This translates into CASAGLDRQEKLFF. The rearrangement uses TRBV19 and TRBJ1-4, with 7 positions matching TRBD1. The germline V gene has CDR1 LNHDA and CDR2 SQIVND (reference sequence). V gave up 9 bases and J gave up 8 bases; unmatched junction bases: 12. The CDR3 covers 14 residues.